This entry describes one T cell receptor (beta chain). This sample is drawn from a study of T cell changes during pregnancy in multiple sclerosis. This CDR3 region has 16 residues. CDR1 is SGHRS, CDR2 YFSETQ, per germline. V trimming: 1 base; J trimming: 6 bases; junction bases outside the gene matches: 4. Profiled with immunoSEQ multiplex PCR; TCRdb holds only in-frame clones, not every one. Found here are about 76,000 clones, 85% to 95% of them singletons; the top ten hold approximately 2.4%. The chain has TRBV5-1 and TRBJ2-2; 12 nucleotides align to TRBD1. Material: peripheral blood, obtained in the second trimester of pregnancy. The source is a female donor with multiple sclerosis, enrolled in a pregnancy study. Here the CDR3 DNA reads TGCGCCAGCAGCTTGAGGGACAGGGGGCTTGCCGGGGAGCTGTTTTTT. This codes for CASSLRDRGLAGELFF.